What follows are 27 T cell receptor beta chains derived from one specimen sequenced in a study of blood T cell repertoires in COVID-19. The table came from immunoSEQ multiplex PCR; TCRdb's copy has only in-frame clones and leaves some out. The sample yields approximately 50,000 clones, roughly 86% seen once. Sequenced material: peripheral blood. The source of these receptors is a human donor in a cohort sampled during active COVID-19.

This clone was observed a single time. The chain joins TRBV11-2 to TRBJ2-3; 10 bases are a match to TRBD2. The CDR3 loop spans 18 amino acids. Germline CDR1 SGHAT, CDR2 FQNNGV. V lost 2 bases, J lost 2 bases, and 10 bases stayed unmatched. Here the CDR3 reads CASSLLGGAGGYTDTQYF. In nucleotides, the CDR3 is TGTGCCAGCAGCTTATTGGGCGGAGCGGGGGGGTACACAGATACGCAGTATTTT.

The chain uses TRBV19 and TRBJ2-1; no clear D gene. CDR1 is LNHDA and CDR2 is SQIVND in the germline V gene (reference sequence). This CDR3 has 12 amino acids. Between the trimmed V and J ends, which lost 8 bases and 4 bases, there was a span of 9 bases. Here the CDR3 reads CASQQEYNEQFF. The CDR3 DNA reads as TGTGCCAGTCAACAAGAATACAATGAGCAGTTCTTC.

This clone has just a few counts. The chain recombines TRBV9 with TRBJ1-2; TRBD1 aligns across 8 bases. The CDR3 runs 15 residues. In germline, CDR1 is SGDLS, CDR2 YYNGEE. With 0 bases clipped from V and 2 bases from J, the junction kept 3 bases outside the gene matches. The CDR3 DNA reads as TGTGCCAGCAGCGTAGGGGGACAGGCCAACTATGGCTACACCTTC. It yields the protein CASSVGGQANYGYTF.

The V call is TRBV5-6, the J call TRBJ2-7; maybe TRBD2 (5 bases). Germline CDR1 and CDR2: SGHDT and YYEEEE. With 0 bases removed from V and 5 bases from J, the gap between germline ends came to 15 bases. This CDR3 region has 15 residues. The CDR3 is CASSLVYAGADEQYF. Here the CDR3 DNA reads TGTGCCAGCAGCTTGGTTTATGCGGGCGCGGACGAGCAGTACTTC.

The chain carries TRBV27 and TRBJ1-1; TRBD1 is a possible D gene (6 bases). Germline assignment: CDR1 MNHEY and CDR2 SMNVEV (reference sequence). The length of the CDR3 is 14 residues. V lost 5 bases and J 4 bases, leaving 14 bases between the germline ends. Written as DNA, the CDR3 is TGTGCCAGCAGTGGGAGGGGCAGGGGCACTGAAGCTTTCTTT. Its translation: CASSGRGRGTEAFF.

This clone was detected a few times. The chain joins TRBV6-5 to TRBJ2-2; D may be TRBD1 (5 bases). The CDR3 contains 12 residues. V lost 5 bases, J lost 6 bases, and 7 bases lay in between. From germline, CDR1 is MNHEY and CDR2 SVGAGI. In nucleotides, the CDR3 is TGTGCCAGCAGTCTCAGGGCCGGGGAGCTGTTTTTT. It codes for CASSLRAGELFF.

The chain joins TRBV27 to TRBJ2-3; 7 bases map to TRBD2. The germline CDR1 and CDR2 sequences are MNHEY and SMNVEV (reference sequence). With 5 bases clipped from V and 1 base from J, the junction kept 9 bases outside the gene matches. This CDR3 has 16 residues. For the CDR3, the DNA is TGTGCCAGCAGTCCCTTAGCGGGTCCCGGCACAGATACGCAGTATTTT. Amino acids: CASSPLAGPGTDTQYF.

The chain is built from TRBV19 and TRBJ2-7, with 8 bases matching TRBD1. V gave up 6 bases and J gave up 5 bases; unmatched junction bases: 3. CDR1 and CDR2 from the germline V gene are LNHDA and SQIVND (reference sequence). The CDR3 totals 12 residues. The CDR3 loop reads CASSGQGDEQYF. CDR3 DNA sequence: TGTGCCAGTAGCGGACAGGGTGACGAGCAGTACTTC.

The rearrangement links TRBV18 to TRBJ2-2; D might be TRBD2 (7 bases). Germline-derived CDR1 and CDR2 are KGHSH and LQKENI. Trimming pared 3 bases from V and 7 bases from J, leaving 15 bases between. This CDR3 comprises 15 residues. CDR3 region: CASSPARGAGGELFF. The CDR3 region has the DNA TGTGCCAGCTCACCGGCCCGGGGGGCCGGCGGGGAGCTGTTTTTT.

In this sample, this clone turned up once. DNA of the CDR3: TGTGCCAGCAGCGTACCCCCAGCGGGAGTTGTAACAGATACGCAGTATTTT. This codes for CASSVPPAGVVTDTQYF. J is TRBJ2-3 and V is TRBV9; TRBD2 matches 8 bases. CDR3 length equals 17 residues. Looked up from germline, CDR1 is SGDLS and CDR2 is YYNGEE. The V gene end was trimmed by 1 base and the J gene end by 3 bases; junction bases not matched to a gene: 10.

CDR3 protein: CARTRGGQQETQYF. The CDR3 coding sequence is TGTGCCCGCACCCGGGGGGGGCAGCAAGAGACCCAGTACTTC. The chain carries TRBV9 and TRBJ2-5, with 8 bases identical to TRBD2. The germline gives CDR1 SGDLS, CDR2 YYNGEE. The junction had 10 bases not matched to a gene; V was cut back by 10 bases and J by 2 bases. The CDR3 extends over 14 amino acids. Full variable domain (outside the CDR3, taken from reference TRBV9 and TRBJ2-5): DSGVTQTPKHLITATGQRVTLRCSPRSGDLSVYWYQQSLDQGLQFLIQYYNGEERAKGNILERFSAQQFPDLHSELNLSSLELGDSALYFCARTRGGQQETQYFGPGTRLLVL.

V gene TRBV4-1 combines with J gene TRBJ1-2, with a tentative D call TRBD1 (6 bases). This CDR3 contains 14 residues. Looked up from germline, CDR1 is MGHRA and CDR2 is YSYEKL. V lost 2 bases, J lost 7 bases, and 14 bases lay in between. The CDR3 sequence is CASSQRPGVTGYTF. The CDR3 nucleotides are TGCGCCAGCAGCCAACGTCCAGGGGTCACTGGCTACACCTTC.

J is TRBJ1-4 and V is TRBV7-2; D is unclear. The V end lost 1 base, the J end lost 0 bases, and 6 bases lay between the germline ends. Germline V gene sequence: CDR1 SGHTA, CDR2 FQGNSA. The CDR3 has 15 amino acids. The CDR3 sequence is CASSLGGSTNEKLFF. In DNA form, the CDR3 reads TGTGCCAGCAGCTTAGGCGGTTCAACTAATGAAAAACTGTTTTTT.

The V gene is TRBV11-2, the J gene TRBJ2-2, with D tentatively TRBD1 (5 bases). V was trimmed by 2 bases and J by 7 bases, leaving 14 bases between them. The CDR3 spans 15 residues. Germline V lookup: CDR1 SGHAT, CDR2 FQNNGV. CDR3 in DNA: TGTGCCAGCAGCTTAAACCCAGGGTATCACGGGGAGCTGTTTTTT. It encodes CASSLNPGYHGELFF.

The genes are TRBV6-2 or TRBV6-3 and TRBJ2-4, with 8 nucleotides matching TRBD2. The V and J ends lost 0 bases and 0 bases, in that order; junction bases with no gene match: 7. CDR3 length equals 18 residues. The V gene's germline CDR1 is MNHEY and CDR2 SVGEGT. DNA of the CDR3: TGTGCCAGCAGTTACTCGGCGGGGGGCGGAAAAGCCAAAAACATTCAGTACTTC. Translation gives CASSYSAGGGKAKNIQYF.

This sequence joins TRBV27 and TRBJ2-1; D perhaps matches TRBD2 (6 bases). Trimming cost V 3 bases and J 2 bases, with 11 bases left between them. The CDR3 length is 15 residues. CDR1 and CDR2 from the germline V gene are MNHEY and SMNVEV (reference sequence). The CDR3 spells CASSFSGSTYNEQFF. CDR3 bases: TGTGCCAGCAGTTTTTCCGGGAGCACCTACAATGAGCAGTTCTTC.

This clone was counted once. V usage is TRBV4-2 and J usage is TRBJ2-2; 10 nucleotides agree with TRBD2. CDR3 length equals 17 residues. The V gene end was trimmed by 0 bases and the J gene end by 5 bases; junction bases not matched to a gene: 6. Germline CDR1 LGHNA, CDR2 YNFKEQ. This CDR3 is CASSQDRAGGPTGELFF. The CDR3 nucleotides are TGTGCCAGCAGCCAAGATAGAGCGGGAGGGCCGACCGGGGAGCTGTTTTTT.

The gene calls are TRBV14 and TRBJ1-1; D may be TRBD1 (5 bases). Germline V lookup: CDR1 SGHDN, CDR2 FVKESK. Trimming took off 3 bases at V and 6 bases at J, with 20 bases between the two ends. The CDR3 is 16 residues long. The CDR3 is CASSQKGRGSKPEAFF. CDR3 DNA sequence: TGTGCCAGCAGCCAGAAGGGGAGGGGTTCGAAACCTGAAGCTTTCTTT.

The chain carries TRBV6-1 and TRBJ2-3; TRBD2 matches 15 bases. Trimming cost V 4 bases and J 4 bases; bases outside gene matches: 6. This CDR3 is built from 17 residues. Germline CDR1 is MNHNS and CDR2 is SASEGT. The CDR3 is CASSGPRTSGGADTQYF. The CDR3 nucleotides are TGTGCCAGCAGTGGACCCCGGACTAGCGGGGGGGCAGATACGCAGTATTTT.

A single count supports this clone. The CDR3: CASNRDRGWNSPLHF. The CDR3 DNA sequence: TGTGCCAGCAATCGGGACAGGGGATGGAATTCACCCCTCCACTTT. J is TRBJ1-6 and V is TRBV6-5, with TRBD1 identical over 10 bases. V trimming: 7 bases; J trimming: 7 bases; junction bases outside the gene matches: 7. Germline V CDR1 and CDR2: MNHEY, SVGAGI. The CDR3 sequence is 15 residues long.

The rearrangement uses TRBV4-3 and TRBJ2-7; 7 bases match TRBD2. Germline loops: CDR1 LGHNA, CDR2 YSLEER. The ends lost 0 bases at V and 7 bases at J; junction bases unmatched: 3. The CDR3 has 13 residues. CDR3 in amino acids: CASSQDTGREQYF. For the CDR3, the DNA is TGCGCCAGCAGCCAAGATACCGGGAGGGAGCAGTACTTC.

The chain employs TRBV6-2 or TRBV6-3 and TRBJ2-1, with 10 bases matching TRBD2. With 2 bases clipped from V and 0 bases from J, the junction kept 16 bases outside the gene matches. The germline V gene encodes CDR1 MNHEY and CDR2 SVGEGT. This CDR3 is 21 amino acids long. Here the CDR3 reads CASSYPSLLAGGSSSYNEQFF. CDR3 coding DNA: TGTGCCAGCAGTTACCCGTCCTTATTAGCGGGGGGCTCGAGCTCCTACAATGAGCAGTTCTTC.

The chain recombines TRBV3-1 (or the pseudogene TRBV3-2) with TRBJ2-7; 8 nucleotides align to TRBD2. V dropped 1 base and J dropped 4; count of bases not matched to a gene: 3. CDR3 length: 14 residues. Germline lookup yields CDR1 LGHDT and CDR2 YNNKEL (reference sequence). In DNA form, the CDR3 reads TGTGCCAGCAGCCAAGGACTAGCGAGTTACGAGCAGTACTTC. Translation: CASSQGLASYEQYF.

The rearrangement links TRBV5-6 to TRBJ2-7, with 8 positions matching TRBD1. Per germline, CDR1 SGHDT and CDR2 YYEEEE. The CDR3 runs 16 residues. V lost 4 bases, J lost 3 bases, and 12 bases stayed unmatched. Written as DNA, the CDR3 is TGTGCCAGCAGCGCGGGGACTGGACAGGGTAACTACGAGCAGTACTTC. Amino acid sequence: CASSAGTGQGNYEQYF.

This chain uses TRBV11-2 with TRBJ2-7; 8 bases are shared with TRBD1. V lost 5 bases and J lost 3; bases outside the gene matches: 21. The germline V gene has CDR1 SGHAT and CDR2 FQNNGV. There are 19 residues in the CDR3. CDR3 residues: CASSPQDRALQWEDYEQYF. CDR3 in DNA: TGTGCCAGCAGCCCCCAGGACAGGGCGCTTCAATGGGAGGACTACGAGCAGTACTTC. Full variable domain (outside the CDR3, taken from reference TRBV11-2 and TRBJ2-7): EAGVAQSPRYKIIEKRQSVAFWCNPISGHATLYWYQQILGQGPKLLIQFQNNGVVDDSQLPKDRFSAERLKGVDSTLKIQPAKLEDSAVYLCASSPQDRALQWEDYEQYFGPGTRLTVT.

The V call is TRBV30, the J call TRBJ1-2, with 7 bases identical to TRBD1. The J segment lost 4 bases and the V segment lost 8 bases, leaving 7 bases of the junction unmatched. In germline, CDR1 is GTSNPN, CDR2 SVGIG (reference sequence). CDR3 length: 12 amino acids. The DNA for the CDR3 is TGTGCCACAACAGGGGATTTCTATGGCTACACCTTC. Protein sequence: CATTGDFYGYTF.

The V and J genes are TRBV5-6 and TRBJ2-7; TRBD2 matches at 8 bases. The germline V gene has CDR1 SGHDT and CDR2 YYEEEE. V shed 4 bases and J 0 bases; nucleotides not matched to a gene: 6. CDR3 length equals 15 residues. CDR3 sequence (DNA): TGTGCCAGCAGCCCATTAGCGGGAAACTCCTACGAGCAGTACTTC. Encoded protein: CASSPLAGNSYEQYF.